This TCR beta chain was sequenced for a study of beta chain features in type 1 diabetes. The wider study: Examination of sorted cells across all samples involved roughly 100 million cells. Study-wide points: A moderate, significant TCRB CDR3 shortening appeared in type 1 diabetes across four CD4+ subsets.

As to this clone: Antigen specificity is unknown.

The entirety of the isolated RNA underwent reverse transcription, so expressed TCRB transcripts were sequenced. Clones were read by immunoSEQ multiplex PCR, and TCRdb kept only the in-frame ones, dropping some. Seen here are more than 250,000 clones, 14% observed once, and the top ten hold about 0.017%. The CDR3 length is 15 residues. Germline V gene lookup returns CDR1 LNHNV and CDR2 YYDKDF (reference sequence). V dropped 1 base and J dropped 7 bases, with 14 bases sitting between them. This sequence joins TRBV15 and TRBJ2-4; D gene ambiguous. Sequencing input: naive CD4+ T cells from blood. The TCR originated in a young man with type 1 diabetes. The CDR3 bases are TGTGCCACCAGCAGAGTGAGTGCAGGTCAGAACATTCAGTACTTC. Translating gives CATSRVSAGQNIQYF.